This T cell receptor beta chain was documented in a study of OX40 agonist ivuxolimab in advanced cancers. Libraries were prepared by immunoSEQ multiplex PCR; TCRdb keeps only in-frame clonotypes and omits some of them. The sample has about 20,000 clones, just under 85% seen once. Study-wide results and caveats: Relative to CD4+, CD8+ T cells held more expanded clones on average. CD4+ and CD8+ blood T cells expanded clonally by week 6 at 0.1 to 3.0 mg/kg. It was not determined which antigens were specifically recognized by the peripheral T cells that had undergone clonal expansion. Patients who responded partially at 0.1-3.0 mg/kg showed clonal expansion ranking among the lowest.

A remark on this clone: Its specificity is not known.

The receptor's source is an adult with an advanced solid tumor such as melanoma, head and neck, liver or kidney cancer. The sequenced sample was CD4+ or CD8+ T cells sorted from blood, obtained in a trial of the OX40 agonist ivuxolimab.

CDR3 in amino acids: CATSRAFYGGLSTDTQYF. CDR3 coding DNA: TGTGCCACCAGCAGAGCCTTTTACGGGGGGCTTAGCACAGATACGCAGTATTTT. The genes are TRBV15 and TRBJ2-3, with D maybe TRBD2 (7 bases). V shed 1 base and J shed 0 bases, with 17 bases lying between them. Germline CDR1 is LNHNV and CDR2 is YYDKDF (reference sequence). The CDR3 extends over 18 amino acids.